Below, 23 T cell receptor beta chains from the same sample are listed, as sequenced in a study of blood T cell repertoires in COVID-19. The protocol was immunoSEQ multiplex PCR, while the TCRdb copy is restricted to in-frame clones and leaves out a portion. The sample holds tens of thousands of clones, 80% to 95% seen once. The sequenced material came from peripheral blood. The receptors come from an elderly woman with acute or convalescent COVID-19.

This clone occurred once. V is TRBV28 and J is TRBJ1-1, with 8 positions matching TRBD1. Germline V CDR1 and CDR2: MDHEN, SYDVKM. V trimming: 7 bases; J trimming: 4 bases; junction bases outside the gene matches: 17. CDR3 length: 17 residues. This chain's CDR3 is CASNPPKGRGRLTEAFF. The CDR3, as DNA: TGTGCCAGCAATCCCCCGAAAGGCAGGGGGCGCCTCACTGAAGCTTTCTTT. Supplemented by reference TRBV28 and TRBJ1-1, the full variable domain reads DVKVTQSSRYLVKRTGEKVFLECVQDMDHENMFWYRQDPGLGLRLIYFSYDVKMKEKGDIPEGYSVSREKKERFSLILESASTNQTSMYLCASNPPKGRGRLTEAFFGQGTRLTVV.

The CDR3: CASSVTSGRETQYF. The CDR3 nucleotides read TGTGCCAGCAGCGTTACTAGCGGGAGGGAGACCCAGTACTTC. V gene TRBV7-8 combines with J gene TRBJ2-5, with 12 positions matching TRBD2. The trim removed 5 bases at V and 5 bases at J, leaving 3 bases unmatched. Germline V gene data show CDR1 as SGHVS and CDR2 as FQNEAQ. The CDR3 spans 14 residues.

The V call is TRBV18, the J call TRBJ2-7; 7 bases are a match to TRBD2. V gave up 3 bases and J gave up 1 base; unmatched junction bases: 3. The length of the CDR3 is 14 residues. The germline CDR1 and CDR2 sequences are KGHSH and LQKENI. The CDR3 is CASSPPGGSYEQYF. The CDR3 DNA follows: TGTGCCAGCTCACCCCCGGGGGGATCCTACGAGCAGTACTTC.

This clone came up a few times. The chain is built from TRBV9 and TRBJ2-5; D not certain. V was clipped by 1 base and J by 4 bases, with 5 bases between them. The germline V gene encodes CDR1 SGDLS and CDR2 YYNGEE. This CDR3 is built from 12 residues. The CDR3 here is CASSVMRETQYF. CDR3 coding DNA: TGTGCCAGCAGCGTAATGAGAGAGACCCAGTACTTC.

J is TRBJ2-3 and V is TRBV5-5; 12 bases match TRBD2. Germline V gene data show CDR1 as SGHKS and CDR2 as YYEKEE (reference sequence). V gave up 3 bases and J gave up 8 bases; unmatched junction bases: 7. The CDR3 has 15 amino acids. The CDR3 coding sequence is TGTGCCAGCAGCTCCCTAGCGGGGGGGCCCCTTACGCAGTATTTT. Translation: CASSSLAGGPLTQYF.

This chain's CDR3 is CASSYPGQGGTEAFF. The CDR3 nucleotides read TGTGCCAGCAGTTACCCGGGACAGGGGGGAACTGAAGCTTTCTTT. This sequence joins TRBV5-4 and TRBJ1-1; 11 bases are a match to TRBD1. Looked up from germline, CDR1 is SGHNT and CDR2 is YYREEE (reference sequence). V lost 5 bases and J lost 5; bases outside the gene matches: 8. CDR3 size: 15 residues. The entire variable domain, with the rest obtained from reference TRBV5-4 and TRBJ1-1, is as follows: ETGVTQSPTHLIKTRGQQVTLRCSSQSGHNTVSWYQQALGQGPQFIFQYYREEENGRGNFPPRFSGLQFPNYSSELNVNALELDDSALYLCASSYPGQGGTEAFFGQGTRLTVV.

The chain combines TRBV24-1 with TRBJ1-6; no reliable D call. The CDR3 has 16 residues. V was pared by 1 base and J by 0 bases, with 6 bases between. Germline CDR1 and CDR2: KGHDR and SFDVKD. The CDR3 bases are TGTGCCACCAGTGATTTCTCTCGCTCCTATAATTCACCCCTCCACTTT. Encoded protein: CATSDFSRSYNSPLHF.

This chain connects TRBV28 to TRBJ2-1; possibly TRBD1 for D (6 bases). The CDR3 runs 16 residues. The V gene lost 5 bases and the J gene lost 0 bases, with 14 bases spanning the gap. Germline CDR1 reads MDHEN; CDR2 reads SYDVKM. The CDR3 DNA reads as TGTGCCAGCAGTGGCCGGGACACCTTCTCCTACAATGAGCAGTTCTTC. Its protein product is CASSGRDTFSYNEQFF.

The V call is TRBV6-5, the J call TRBJ1-3; 7 nucleotides align to TRBD1. The germline CDR1 and CDR2 sequences are MNHEY and SVGAGI. With 7 bases clipped from V and 2 bases from J, the junction kept 2 bases outside the gene matches. CDR3 length: 13 residues. The CDR3 nucleotides read TGTGCCAGCAAGGGGGCTCCTGGAAACACCATATATTTT. This codes for CASKGAPGNTIYF.

The rearrangement joins TRBV28 to TRBJ2-1; TRBD2 aligns across 10 bases. The V and J ends lost 1 base and 4 bases, in that order; junction bases with no gene match: 7. The V gene's germline CDR1 is MDHEN and CDR2 SYDVKM. The CDR3 length is 17 residues. The CDR3 spells CASSLSWSSGRYNEQFF. The CDR3 DNA sequence: TGTGCCAGCAGTTTATCTTGGTCTAGCGGGAGATACAATGAGCAGTTCTTC.

This chain links TRBV6-5 with TRBJ2-7, with 11 bases aligning to TRBD1. The V and J ends lost 5 bases and 6 bases, in that order; junction bases with no gene match: 6. CDR1 is MNHEY and CDR2 is SVGAGI in the germline V gene. This CDR3 has 14 amino acids. The CDR3 loop reads CASSKTGTGGEQYF. The DNA of the CDR3 is TGTGCCAGCAGTAAAACCGGGACAGGGGGCGAGCAGTACTTC.

In this sample, this clone turned up a few times. This chain links TRBV29-1 with TRBJ2-3; 9 nucleotides align to TRBD2. CDR1 and CDR2 (germline): SQVTM, ANQGSEA. With V trimmed by 1 base and J by 7 bases, 3 bases remained unmatched. The CDR3 consists of 13 residues. CDR3 sequence (DNA): TGCAGCGTTGAAGGCGGGGGGGGAAATACGCAGTATTTT. Residues: CSVEGGGGNTQYF.

The CDR3 bases are TGTGCCATCAGTGAGTATGGGGGGAGCACTGAAGCTTTCTTT. Its protein is CAISEYGGSTEAFF. This chain connects TRBV10-3 to TRBJ1-1, with D maybe TRBD1 (5 bases). Deletions cut 1 base from V and 4 bases from J, with 10 bases between. The V gene's germline CDR1 is ENHRY and CDR2 SYGVKD. CDR3 length: 14 residues.

The chain has TRBV10-3 and TRBJ1-5, with 9 bases lining up with TRBD1. Trimming took 10 bases from V and 6 from J; bases not matched to a gene: 10. Germline loops: CDR1 ENHRY, CDR2 SYGVKD. This CDR3 is 14 amino acids long. CDR3 in amino acids: CATQGQGLSQPQHF. CDR3 in DNA: TGTGCCACCCAGGGACAGGGCTTAAGTCAGCCCCAGCATTTT.

Regarding this clone: Other DNA sequences in this specimen translate into the identical CDR3. The rearrangement links TRBV29-1 to TRBJ2-5; D is uncertain. The CDR3 is 10 amino acids. The germline V gene encodes CDR1 SQVTM and CDR2 ANQGSEA. V lost 4 bases, J lost 5 bases, and 5 bases lay in between. CDR3 loop: CSVGRETQYF. Here the CDR3 DNA reads TGCAGCGTTGGGCGGGAGACCCAGTACTTC.

V and J are TRBV6-5 and TRBJ1-3; the D gene is possibly TRBD1 (6 bases). This CDR3 contains 14 residues. V shed 6 bases and J shed 5 bases, with 14 bases lying between them. Germline V gene data show CDR1 as MNHEY and CDR2 as SVGAGI. The CDR3 DNA follows: TGTGCCAGCAGACCCCCGGGACAACGAAACACCATATATTTT. Its protein is CASRPPGQRNTIYF.

The chain carries TRBV4-2 and TRBJ2-3, with 12 bases lining up with TRBD2. V shed 2 bases and J 5 bases; nucleotides not matched to a gene: 5. The germline gives CDR1 LGHNA, CDR2 YNFKEQ. The CDR3 consists of 16 residues. CDR3 DNA: TGTGCCAGCAGCCAACTAGCGGGGGGGCCGTTAGATACGCAGTATTTT. This encodes CASSQLAGGPLDTQYF.

This chain links TRBV7-2 with TRBJ1-2; weak D call: TRBD1 (5 bases). CDR3 size: 15 residues. Germline V gene lookup returns CDR1 SGHTA and CDR2 FQGNSA. V gave up 3 bases and J gave up 0 bases, with 11 bases separating them. CDR3 DNA: TGTGCCAGCAGCTTCGACAGCCGAGCTAACTATGGCTACACCTTC. This sequence encodes CASSFDSRANYGYTF.

J is TRBJ2-3 and V is TRBV3-1 (or the pseudogene TRBV3-2); 10 positions match TRBD2. CDR1 is LGHDT and CDR2 is YNNKEL in the germline V gene (reference sequence). This CDR3 contains 15 residues. J gave up 3 bases and V 3 bases, and 3 bases lay outside the gene matches. CDR3 nucleotides: TGTGCCAGCAGCCATCCGGGACTAGCGACAGATACGCAGTATTTT. Protein: CASSHPGLATDTQYF.

This chain uses TRBV7-9 with TRBJ1-1; maybe TRBD1 (5 bases). There are 11 residues in the CDR3. Per germline, CDR1 SEHNR and CDR2 FQNEAQ (reference sequence). The V end lost 6 bases, the J end lost 10 bases, and 12 bases lay between the germline ends. In DNA, the CDR3 is TGTGCCAGCAGACACCCCAGGGCAGCTTTCTTT. Residues: CASRHPRAAFF.

The genes are TRBV27 and TRBJ2-7; the match to TRBD1 covers 7 bases. The V segment lost 5 bases and the J segment 4 bases; nucleotides outside the gene matches: 8. CDR3 length: 14 residues. Germline lookup yields CDR1 MNHEY and CDR2 SMNVEV (reference sequence). CDR3 loop: CASSPGTAKYEQYF. CDR3 nucleotides: TGTGCCAGCAGTCCCGGGACAGCCAAGTACGAGCAGTACTTC.

The rearrangement joins TRBV3-1 (or the pseudogene TRBV3-2) to TRBJ2-1, with a tentative D call TRBD2 (5 bases). V gave up 1 base and J gave up 10 bases, with 14 bases separating them. The CDR3 is made up of 14 amino acids. CDR1 and CDR2 from the germline V gene are LGHDT and YNNKEL (reference sequence). CDR3 DNA: TGTGCCAGCAGCCAAGCCTCGGGGATATTCGAGCAGTTCTTC. Its translation is CASSQASGIFEQFF.

This chain uses TRBV5-4 with TRBJ1-4; no clear D gene. Trimming removed 0 bases at V and 0 bases at J, with 3 bases between. Germline lookup yields CDR1 SGHNT and CDR2 YYREEE (reference sequence). This CDR3 comprises 14 residues. The CDR3 protein is CASSLEPTNEKLFF. The CDR3 bases are TGTGCCAGCAGCTTGGAGCCAACTAATGAAAAACTGTTTTTT.